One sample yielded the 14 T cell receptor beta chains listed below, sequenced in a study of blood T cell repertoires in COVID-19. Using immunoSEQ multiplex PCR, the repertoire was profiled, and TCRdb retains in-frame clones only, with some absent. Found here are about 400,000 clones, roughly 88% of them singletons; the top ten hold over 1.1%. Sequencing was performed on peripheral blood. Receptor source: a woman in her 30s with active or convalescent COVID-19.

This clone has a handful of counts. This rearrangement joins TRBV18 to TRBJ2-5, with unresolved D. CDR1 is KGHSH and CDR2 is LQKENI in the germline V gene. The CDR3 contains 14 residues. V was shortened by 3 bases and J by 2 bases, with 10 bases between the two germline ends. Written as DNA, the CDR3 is TGTGCCAGCTCACCTATCGCTATACAAGAGACCCAGTACTTC. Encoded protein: CASSPIAIQETQYF.

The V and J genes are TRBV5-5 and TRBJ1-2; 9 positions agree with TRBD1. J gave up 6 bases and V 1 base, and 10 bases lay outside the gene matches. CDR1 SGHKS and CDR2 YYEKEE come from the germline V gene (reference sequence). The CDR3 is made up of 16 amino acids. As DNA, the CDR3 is TGTGCCAGCAGCTTGCTCTATACGGACAGGGGTAATGGCTACACCTTC. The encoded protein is CASSLLYTDRGNGYTF.

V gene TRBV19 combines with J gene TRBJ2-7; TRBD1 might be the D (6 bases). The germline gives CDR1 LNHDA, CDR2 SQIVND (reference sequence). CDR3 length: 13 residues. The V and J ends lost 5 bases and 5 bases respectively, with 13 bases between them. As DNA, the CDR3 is TGTGCCAGTAGTTACACAGGGATTCACGAGCAGTACTTC. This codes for CASSYTGIHEQYF.

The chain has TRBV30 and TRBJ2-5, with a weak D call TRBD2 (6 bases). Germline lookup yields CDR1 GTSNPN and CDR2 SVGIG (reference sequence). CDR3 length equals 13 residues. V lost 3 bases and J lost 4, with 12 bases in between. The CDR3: CAWSGRLRETQYF. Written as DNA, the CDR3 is TGTGCCTGGAGCGGGAGATTGAGAGAGACCCAGTACTTC.

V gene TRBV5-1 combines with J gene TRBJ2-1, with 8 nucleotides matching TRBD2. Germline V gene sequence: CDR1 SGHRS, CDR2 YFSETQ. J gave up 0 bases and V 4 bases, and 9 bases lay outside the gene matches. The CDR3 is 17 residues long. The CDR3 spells CASSGNSGVSSYNEQFF. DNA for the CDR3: TGCGCCAGCAGCGGGAATAGCGGGGTAAGCTCCTACAATGAGCAGTTCTTC.

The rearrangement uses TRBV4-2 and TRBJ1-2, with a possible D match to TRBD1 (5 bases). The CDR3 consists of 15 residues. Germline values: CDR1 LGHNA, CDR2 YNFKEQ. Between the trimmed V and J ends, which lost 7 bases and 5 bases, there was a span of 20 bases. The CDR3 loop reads CASTPGRPVVYGYTF. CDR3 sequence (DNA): TGTGCCAGCACCCCAGGGCGACCGGTGGTGTATGGCTACACCTTC.

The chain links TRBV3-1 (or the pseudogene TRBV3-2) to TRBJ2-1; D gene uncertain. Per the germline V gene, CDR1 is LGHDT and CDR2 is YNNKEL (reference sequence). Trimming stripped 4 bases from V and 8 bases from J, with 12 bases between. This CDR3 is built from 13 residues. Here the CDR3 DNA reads TGTGCCAGCAGCCTAAGCCTCGATCATGAGCAGTTCTTC. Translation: CASSLSLDHEQFF.

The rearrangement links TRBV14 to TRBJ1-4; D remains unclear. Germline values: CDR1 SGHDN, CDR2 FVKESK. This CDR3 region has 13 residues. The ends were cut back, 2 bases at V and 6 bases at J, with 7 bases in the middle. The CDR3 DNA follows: TGTGCCAGCAGCCAATATAGCGATGAAAAACTGTTTTTT. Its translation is CASSQYSDEKLFF.

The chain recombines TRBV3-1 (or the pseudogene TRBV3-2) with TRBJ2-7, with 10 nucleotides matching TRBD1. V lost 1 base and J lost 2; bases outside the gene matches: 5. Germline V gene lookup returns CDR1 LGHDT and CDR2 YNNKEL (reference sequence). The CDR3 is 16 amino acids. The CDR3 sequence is CASSQGTGGRPYEQYF. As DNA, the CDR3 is TGTGCCAGCAGCCAAGGGACAGGGGGGCGTCCCTACGAGCAGTACTTC.

The CDR3 sequence: CASSVGATGVQPQHF. The CDR3 DNA is TGTGCCAGCAGCGTAGGGGCGACAGGGGTCCAGCCCCAGCATTTT. V and J are TRBV9 and TRBJ1-5; 8 nucleotides align to TRBD1. The junction had 6 bases not matched to a gene; V was cut back by 0 bases and J by 7 bases. The germline V gene has CDR1 SGDLS and CDR2 YYNGEE. CDR3 size: 15 residues. Supplemented by reference TRBV9 and TRBJ1-5, the full variable domain reads DSGVTQTPKHLITATGQRVTLRCSPRSGDLSVYWYQQSLDQGLQFLIQYYNGEERAKGNILERFSAQQFPDLHSELNLSSLELGDSALYFCASSVGATGVQPQHFGDGTRLSIL.

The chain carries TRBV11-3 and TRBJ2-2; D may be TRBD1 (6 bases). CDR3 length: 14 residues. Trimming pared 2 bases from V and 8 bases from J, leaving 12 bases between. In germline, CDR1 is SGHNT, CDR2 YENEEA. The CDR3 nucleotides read TGTGCCAGCAGCTTAATGGCAGGGGTTGGGGAGCTGTTTTTT. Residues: CASSLMAGVGELFF.

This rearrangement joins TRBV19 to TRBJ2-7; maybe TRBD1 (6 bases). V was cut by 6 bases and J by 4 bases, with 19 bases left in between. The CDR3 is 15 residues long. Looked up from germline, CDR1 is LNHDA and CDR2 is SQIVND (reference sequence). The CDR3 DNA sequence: TGTGCCAGTAGCCCAGGGGACAAGGACGGGTACGAGCAGTACTTC. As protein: CASSPGDKDGYEQYF.

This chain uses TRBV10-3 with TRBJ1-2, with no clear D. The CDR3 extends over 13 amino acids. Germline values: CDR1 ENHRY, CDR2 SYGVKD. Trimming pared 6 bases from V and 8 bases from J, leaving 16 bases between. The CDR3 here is CAIREAGILGYTF. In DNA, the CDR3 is TGTGCCATCAGGGAGGCGGGGATACTCGGCTACACCTTC.

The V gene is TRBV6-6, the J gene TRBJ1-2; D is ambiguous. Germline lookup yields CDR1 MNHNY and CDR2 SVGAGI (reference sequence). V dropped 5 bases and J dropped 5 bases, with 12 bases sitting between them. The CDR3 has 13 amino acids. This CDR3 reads CASSRRVFYGYTF. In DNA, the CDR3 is TGTGCCAGCAGTCGGCGGGTGTTTTATGGCTACACCTTC.